The rows below give T cell receptor beta chains drawn from one sample of a study of blood T cell repertoires in COVID-19. Clones were sequenced by immunoSEQ multiplex PCR, and TCRdb holds only the in-frame ones, with some missing. The sample carries 150,000 to 200,000 clones, about 88% recorded once. What was sequenced was peripheral blood. The receptors were sampled from a man between 65 and 85 years old with active or convalescent COVID-19. The CDR3 runs from the conserved cysteine through the conserved F or W. A D gene is named only where the DNA matches it firmly. Size tells how often a clone was seen (once, few, many) or the class of an expanded clone, and some rows leave it out.

d_call j_call clone_size v_call cdr3_nt cdr3_aa
. TRBJ2-5 . TRBV30 TGTGCCTTTGAAAGAGGACCCGGGGCCCAGTACTTC CAFERGPGAQYF
. TRBJ1-5 . TRBV7-2 TGTGCCAGCAGCTTAGGGCCGGGGGAGCCCCAGCATTTT CASSLGPGEPQHF
TRBD2 TRBJ2-1 once TRBV10-3 TGTGCCATCAATGCTGGGACTAGCGAATTCCCCTACAATGAGCAGTTCTTC CAINAGTSEFPYNEQFF
. TRBJ1-4 . TRBV5-4 TGTGCCAGCAGCTTGCGGGATGATGAAAAACTGTTTTTT CASSLRDDEKLFF
. TRBJ2-1 . TRBV5-1 TGCGCCAGCAGCACGTACGTCAGGGTAGCCGGCGATGAGCAGTTCTTC CASSTYVRVAGDEQFF
. TRBJ2-3 . TRBV15 TGTGCCACCAGCAGCAGGGGAGATACGCAGTATTTT CATSSRGDTQYF
TRBD1 TRBJ1-5 once TRBV28 TGTGCCAGTCGGGGGTCGGGGACAGGGAATCAGCCCCAGCATTTT CASRGSGTGNQPQHF
TRBD2 TRBJ2-7 . TRBV25-1 TGTGCCAGCAGTGAAGGGACTATCCAGGGCGAGCAGTACTTC CASSEGTIQGEQYF
. TRBJ2-7 . TRBV6-7 TGTGCCAGTAAAACCCAAAGGTGGCTATCGACTGAGTACTTC CASKTQRWLSTEYF
. TRBJ1-3 . TRBV7-2 TGTGCCAGCAGCTTAGAACCGACAGTCTCTGGAAACACCATATATTTT CASSLEPTVSGNTIYF
. TRBJ2-7 . TRBV29-1 TGCAGCGCAGGGGCGGGAAGGTCCTACGAGCAGTACTTC CSAGAGRSYEQYF
. TRBJ2-7 . TRBV7-8 TGTGCCAGCAGCTTGGAAACAGGAACCTACGAGCAGTACTTC CASSLETGTYEQYF
. TRBJ2-3 few TRBV7-2 TGTGCCAGCAGCGACACCTACACAGATACGCAGTATTTT CASSDTYTDTQYF
TRBD1 TRBJ2-5 . TRBV5-1 TGCGCCAGCAGCTTGGCCACAGGGGTTGGATGGGAGACCCAGTACTTC CASSLATGVGWETQYF
. TRBJ1-2 . TRBV5-5 TGTGCCAGCAGCTTGGAACAGGCTAACTATGGCTACACCTTC CASSLEQANYGYTF
TRBD2 TRBJ2-2 . TRBV15 TGTGCCACCGGGCGGGAGGTCACCGGGGAGCTGTTTTTT CATGREVTGELFF
. TRBJ1-6 . TRBV7-9 TGTGCCAGCAGCTTACCCCCGATAGGCGGGAATTCACCCCTCCACTTT CASSLPPIGGNSPLHF
. TRBJ2-7 once TRBV30 TGTGCCTGGAGTTCCGGGAACTCCTACGAGCAGTACTTC CAWSSGNSYEQYF
. TRBJ1-2 . TRBV28 TGTGCCAGCAGTTTCTTATACTATGGCTACACCTTC CASSFLYYGYTF
TRBD1 TRBJ2-7 . TRBV30 TGTGCCTGGAGGGACAGGGCGTCCGTAAACGAGCAGTACTTC CAWRDRASVNEQYF
. TRBJ1-3 . TRBV28 TGTGCCAGCAGTTATCAGGGGCCCTCTGGAAACACCATATATTTT CASSYQGPSGNTIYF
TRBD2 TRBJ2-5 once TRBV6-5 TGTGCCAGCAGTTACGGGACTAGGCTTAACCAAGAGACCCAGTACTTC CASSYGTRLNQETQYF
. TRBJ1-2 . TRBV10-3 TGTGCCATCACAAGCTCACCTAACTATGGCTACACCTTC CAITSSPNYGYTF
. TRBJ2-1 once TRBV28 TGTGCCAGCAGGACGGGAACCTACAATGAGCAGTTCTTC CASRTGTYNEQFF
. TRBJ2-5 few TRBV7-2 TGTGCCAGCAGCTTAGCTAGAATAGAGACCCAGTACTTC CASSLARIETQYF
. TRBJ2-1 few TRBV6-2/TRBV6-3 TGTGCCAGCAGTTTCGGGGGACGCAATGAGCAGTTCTTC CASSFGGRNEQFF
TRBD2 TRBJ2-1 . TRBV5-1 TGCGCCAGCAGCATCGGACTAGCCCCCTTTGACAATGAGCAGTTCTTC CASSIGLAPFDNEQFF
. TRBJ1-6 . TRBV30 TGTGCCTGGAGTGTACCCGGAGGGCCGTCGAATTCACCCCTCCACTTT CAWSVPGGPSNSPLHF
. TRBJ2-3 few TRBV6-6 TGTGCCAGCAGTCCTTGGCGGGGGCTACCTAGCACAGATACGCAGTATTTT CASSPWRGLPSTDTQYF
. TRBJ1-1 . TRBV6-1 TGTGCCAGCAGTGCACAGAGGACAGCCATGAACACTGAAGCTTTCTTT CASSAQRTAMNTEAFF
. TRBJ2-7 . TRBV12-3/TRBV12-4 TGTGCCAGCAGTTTATCGGACAGATACGAGCAGTACTTC CASSLSDRYEQYF
. TRBJ2-2 once TRBV15 TGTGCCACCAGCAGAGACCCTTTCCCCCTCGCCGGGGAGCTGTTTTTT CATSRDPFPLAGELFF
. TRBJ1-2 . TRBV12-3/TRBV12-4 TGTGCCAGCAGTCCCCGACAGAGTGGCTACACCTTC CASSPRQSGYTF
TRBD2 TRBJ2-3 . TRBV7-2 TGTGCCAGCACCACTAGCGGGAGGCACACAGATACGCAGTATTTT CASTTSGRHTDTQYF
. TRBJ1-5 . TRBV5-6 TGTGCCAGCAGCCGGGGTAGCAATCAGCCCCAGCATTTT CASSRGSNQPQHF
. TRBJ2-1 . TRBV24-1 TGTGCCACCAGTGATTTATTTAAAGGGGATGAGCAGTTCTTC CATSDLFKGDEQFF
. TRBJ1-5 . TRBV5-1 TGCGCCAGCAGCCCAAGGACGGGGATCGTCCCCCAGCATTTT CASSPRTGIVPQHF
. TRBJ1-6 few TRBV5-6 TGTGCCAGCAGCCCTCAGGTGTATAATTCACCCCTCCACTTT CASSPQVYNSPLHF
. TRBJ2-4 . TRBV27 TGTGCCAGCAGTTTTCAAACTGGTATAGCCAAAAACATTCAGTACTTC CASSFQTGIAKNIQYF
TRBD1 TRBJ1-1 . TRBV28 TGTGCCAGCAGTTTGACAGGGGCAAGGACTGAAGCTTTCTTT CASSLTGARTEAFF
TRBD1 TRBJ2-2 . TRBV19 TGTGCCAGCGCGGGACAGGGTAACACCGGGGAGCTGTTTTTT CASAGQGNTGELFF
. TRBJ2-3 . TRBV18 TGTGCCAGCTCACCATTCCCGGGGGAAGTTGGAGATACGCAGTATTTT CASSPFPGEVGDTQYF